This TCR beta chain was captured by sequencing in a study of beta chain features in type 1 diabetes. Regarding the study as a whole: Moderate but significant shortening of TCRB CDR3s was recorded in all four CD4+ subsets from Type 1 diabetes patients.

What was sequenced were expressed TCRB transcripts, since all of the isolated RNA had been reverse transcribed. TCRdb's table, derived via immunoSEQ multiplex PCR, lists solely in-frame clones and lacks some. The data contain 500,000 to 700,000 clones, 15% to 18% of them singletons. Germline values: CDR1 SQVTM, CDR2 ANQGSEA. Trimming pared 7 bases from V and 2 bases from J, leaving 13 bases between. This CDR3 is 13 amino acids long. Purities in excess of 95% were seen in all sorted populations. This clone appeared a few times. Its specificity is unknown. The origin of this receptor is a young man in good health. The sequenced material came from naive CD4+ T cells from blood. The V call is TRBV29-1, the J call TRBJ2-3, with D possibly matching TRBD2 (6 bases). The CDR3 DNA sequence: TGCAGCGGGGCGGGGCTAGCCACAGATACGCAGTATTTT. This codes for CSGAGLATDTQYF.